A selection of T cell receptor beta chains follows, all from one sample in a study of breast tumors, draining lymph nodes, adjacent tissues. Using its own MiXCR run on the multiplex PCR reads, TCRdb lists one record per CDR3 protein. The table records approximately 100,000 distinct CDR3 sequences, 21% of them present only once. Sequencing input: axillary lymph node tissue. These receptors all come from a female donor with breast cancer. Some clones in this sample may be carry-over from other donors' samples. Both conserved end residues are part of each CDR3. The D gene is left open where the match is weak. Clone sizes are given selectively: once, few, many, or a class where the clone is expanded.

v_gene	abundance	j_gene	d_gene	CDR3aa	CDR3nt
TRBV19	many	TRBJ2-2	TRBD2	CASSISSGRFDTGELFF	TGTGCCAGTAGTATATCCAGCGGGAGGTTTGACACCGGGGAGCTGTTTTTT
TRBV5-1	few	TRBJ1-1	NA	CASSSRGDGTEAFF	TGCGCCAGCAGCTCTCGAGGGGACGGCACTGAAGCTTTCTTT
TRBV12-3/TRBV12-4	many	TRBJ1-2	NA	CASSLDRSYGYTF	TGTGCCAGCAGTTTAGACAGAAGCTATGGCTACACCTTC
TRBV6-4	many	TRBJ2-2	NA	CASREGNTGELFF	TGTGCCAGCAGGGAAGGAAACACCGGGGAGCTGTTTTTT
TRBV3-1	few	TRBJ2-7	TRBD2	CASSQVPGTNHEQYF	TGTGCCAGCAGCCAGGTTCCCGGGACTAACCACGAGCAGTACTTC
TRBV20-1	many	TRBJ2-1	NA	CSASPNNEQFF	TGCAGTGCTAGCCCCAACAATGAGCAGTTCTTC
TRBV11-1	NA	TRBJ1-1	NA	CASSLRGIGAEAFF	TGTGCCAGCAGCTTAAGGGGCATCGGAGCTGAAGCTTTCTTT
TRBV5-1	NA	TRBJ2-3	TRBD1	CASSTGTGGADTQYF	TGCGCCAGCAGCACCGGGACAGGGGGCGCAGATACGCAGTATTTT
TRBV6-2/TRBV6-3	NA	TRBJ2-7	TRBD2	CASSYQPSGPSYEQYF	TGTGCCAGCAGTTACCAACCTAGCGGACCCTCCTACGAGCAGTACTTC
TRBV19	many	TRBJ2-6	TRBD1	CASRRQGAPGANVLTF	TGTGCCAGTAGAAGACAGGGGGCGCCTGGGGCCAACGTCCTGACTTTC
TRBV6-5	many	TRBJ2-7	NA	CASSYHYEQYF	TGTGCCAGCAGTTATCACTACGAGCAGTACTTC
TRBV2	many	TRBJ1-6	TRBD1	CASNKTGIIRSYNSPLHF	TGTGCCAGCAACAAGACAGGGATCATCCGGTCCTATAATTCACCCCTCCACTTT
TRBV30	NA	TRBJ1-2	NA	CAWSIPSPATNYGYPF	TGTGCCTGGTCTATACCCAGCCCGGCGACTAACTATGGCTACCCCTTC
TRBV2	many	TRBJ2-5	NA	CASSQSAEETQYF	TGTGCCAGCAGTCAATCAGCGGAGGAGACCCAGTACTTC
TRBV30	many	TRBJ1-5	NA	CAWSVAGGQPQHF	TGTGCCTGGAGTGTGGCAGGTGGACAGCCCCAGCATTTT
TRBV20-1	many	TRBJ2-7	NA	CSATKRSPYEQYF	TGCAGTGCTACCAAGAGGTCCCCTTACGAGCAGTACTTC
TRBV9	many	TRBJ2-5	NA	CASSMGRNQETQYF	TGTGCCAGCAGCATGGGACGGAACCAAGAGACCCAGTACTTC
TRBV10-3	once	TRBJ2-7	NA	CAASELDIYEQYF	TGTGCCGCCAGTGAACTAGATATCTACGAGCAGTACTTC
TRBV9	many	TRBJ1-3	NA	CASSAPTGDQSGNTIYF	TGTGCCAGCAGCGCACCCACGGGCGATCAATCTGGAAACACCATATATTTT
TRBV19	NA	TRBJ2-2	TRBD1	CASSKDRVANTGELFF	TGTGCCAGTAGTAAAGACAGGGTGGCAAACACCGGGGAGCTGTTTTTT
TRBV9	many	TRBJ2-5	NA	CASSNQETQYF	TGTGCCAGCAGCAACCAAGAGACCCAGTACTTC
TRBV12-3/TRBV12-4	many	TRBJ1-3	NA	CASSLAGLYGNTIYF	TGTGCCAGCAGTTTAGCAGGGCTTTACGGAAACACCATATATTTT
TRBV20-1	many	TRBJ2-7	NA	CSARDRHQSGYYEQYF	TGCAGTGCTAGAGATCGTCACCAGAGCGGTTACTACGAGCAGTACTTC
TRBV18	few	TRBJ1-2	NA	CASSPAGLYGYTF	TGTGCCAGCTCACCAGCAGGTCTCTATGGCTACACCTTC
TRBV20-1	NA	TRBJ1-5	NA	CSATVPRGGNQPQHF	TGCAGCGCCACGGTCCCCCGAGGAGGCAATCAGCCCCAGCATTTT
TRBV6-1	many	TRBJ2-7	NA	CASSATETYEQYF	TGTGCCAGCAGCGCGACAGAAACCTACGAGCAGTACTTC
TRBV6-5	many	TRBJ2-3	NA	CASSYSGIGDTQYF	TGTGCCAGCAGTTACTCAGGGATAGGAGATACGCAGTATTTT
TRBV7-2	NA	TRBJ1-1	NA	CASSLATTLNTEAFF	TGTGCCAGCAGCTTAGCGACTACATTGAACACTGAAGCTTTCTTT
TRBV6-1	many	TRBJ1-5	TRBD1	CASSVALGQGSNQPQHF	TGTGCCAGCAGTGTGGCCCTGGGACAGGGAAGCAATCAGCCCCAGCATTTT
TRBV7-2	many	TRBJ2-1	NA	CASSLELASDDEQFF	TGTGCCAGCAGCTTAGAGCTGGCTAGCGACGATGAGCAGTTCTTC
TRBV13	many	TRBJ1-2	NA	CASSLNRDPNYGYTF	TGTGCCAGCAGCTTAAACCGGGACCCCAACTATGGCTACACCTTC
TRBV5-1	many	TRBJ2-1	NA	CASSLSGSNEQFF	TGCGCCAGCAGCTTGAGTGGGAGTAATGAGCAGTTCTTC
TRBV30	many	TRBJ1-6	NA	CAWSQETYNSPLHF	TGTGCCTGGAGTCAGGAAACCTATAATTCACCCCTCCACTTT
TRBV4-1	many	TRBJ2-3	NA	CASSQLDVSTDTQYF	TGCGCCAGCAGCCAACTAGACGTTAGCACAGATACGCAGTATTTT
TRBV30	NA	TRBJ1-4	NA	CAWRQDRSSTNEKLFF	TGTGCCTGGAGACAAGACAGGAGCTCAACTAATGAAAAACTGTTTTTT
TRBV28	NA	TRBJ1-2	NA	CASSLGGTGLGGYTF	TGTGCCAGCAGTTTGGGGGGTACAGGGCTGGGCGGCTACACCTTC
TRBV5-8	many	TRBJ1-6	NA	CASSLGRPRGSPLHF	TGTGCCAGCAGCTTGGGCAGGCCTCGAGGTTCACCCCTCCACTTT
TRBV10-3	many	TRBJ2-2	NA	CAISPNTGELFF	TGTGCCATCAGTCCGAACACCGGGGAGCTGTTTTTT
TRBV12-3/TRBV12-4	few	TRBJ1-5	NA	CASRDGLSGSQPQHF	TGTGCCAGCCGTGATGGATTGAGCGGCTCGCAGCCCCAGCATTTT
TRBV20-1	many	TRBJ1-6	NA	CSARDLRQGDSPLHF	TGCAGTGCTAGAGATCTCCGGCAGGGTGATTCACCCCTCCACTTT
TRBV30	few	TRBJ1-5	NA	CAWSVGLRPQHF	TGTGCCTGGAGTGTTGGACTCCGGCCCCAGCATTTT
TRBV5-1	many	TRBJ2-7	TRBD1	CASSVGGQGYDEQYF	TGCGCCAGCAGCGTGGGGGGACAGGGTTACGACGAGCAGTACTTC
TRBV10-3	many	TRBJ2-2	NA	CAISEGKRLANTGELFF	TGTGCCATCAGTGAGGGAAAGCGACTAGCGAACACCGGGGAGCTGTTTTTT